This TCR beta chain was recovered during a study of blood T cell repertoires in COVID-19. Study as a whole: Samples came from the United States, Italy and Spain, spanning acute and convalescent COVID-19. Sources were T cells, B-cell-depleted T cells, or PBMCs; the material itself was cDNA or gDNA.

Repertoires were generated with immunoSEQ multiplex PCR, while TCRdb's copy carries only in-frame clones and drops some. The sample shows 35,000 to 50,000 clones, around 86% of them seen only once. CDR3 size: 15 residues. CDR1 and CDR2 (germline): SGHTA, FQGNSA. With 0 bases removed from V and 0 bases from J, the gap between germline ends came to 8 bases. This TCR was sampled from a woman older than 75 with acute or convalescent COVID-19. Sequences were obtained from peripheral blood. This chain joins TRBV7-2 and TRBJ2-5, with D possibly being TRBD1 (6 bases). CDR3 sequence (DNA): TGTGCCAGCAGCTTAGCGGCAGGGGACCAAGAGACCCAGTACTTC. Translating gives CASSLAAGDQETQYF.